The 32 T cell receptor beta chains in this list originate from one sample, sequenced in a study of blood T cell repertoires in COVID-19. The table came from immunoSEQ multiplex PCR; TCRdb's copy has only in-frame clones and leaves some out. The table includes 90,000 to 100,000 clones, roughly 90% detected once. Sequencing was done on a sample of peripheral blood. These receptor sequences come from a middle-aged man with COVID-19, enrolled during active disease.

The chain has TRBV18 and TRBJ1-6; D is unresolved. Germline V gene data show CDR1 as KGHSH and CDR2 as LQKENI. Between the trimmed V and J ends, which lost 3 bases and 5 bases, there was a span of 8 bases. This CDR3 region has 14 residues. CDR3 coding DNA: TGTGCCAGCTCACCCCGGGAGAATAATTCACCCCTCCACTTT. Amino acids: CASSPRENNSPLHF.

The CDR3 spells CASSFSGGNTGELFF. CDR3 coding DNA: TGTGCCAGCAGCTTTAGCGGGGGAAACACCGGGGAGCTGTTTTTT. The chain couples TRBV7-8 to TRBJ2-2; 9 bases fit TRBD2. The CDR3 has 15 amino acids. In germline, CDR1 is SGHVS, CDR2 FQNEAQ. With 3 bases clipped from V and 2 bases from J, the junction kept 1 base outside the gene matches.

With respect to this clone: The junction departs from germline at one end; a sequencing error may be responsible. This chain joins TRBV14 and TRBJ2-7; 7 bases align to TRBD2. CDR1 is SGHDN, CDR2 FVKESK, per germline. This CDR3 has 13 amino acids. As DNA, the CDR3 is TGTGCCAGCAGCCAAGTTAGTCTCGGGGGGACTCACTTC. It is translated as CASSQVSLGGTHF.

The chain couples TRBV3-1 (or the pseudogene TRBV3-2) to TRBJ2-5; no definite D call. Germline V CDR1 and CDR2: LGHDT, YNNKEL (reference sequence). Trimming took 1 base from V and 1 from J, leaving 13 bases between them. CDR3 length: 16 amino acids. CDR3 in amino acids: CASSQVSGTSQETQYF. CDR3 bases: TGTGCCAGCAGCCAAGTATCGGGTACGTCCCAAGAGACCCAGTACTTC.

V is TRBV7-3 and J is TRBJ2-6; D not resolved. With 5 bases removed from V and 0 bases from J, the gap between germline ends came to 5 bases. The CDR3 is made up of 14 amino acids. CDR1 and CDR2 (germline): SGHTA, FQGTGA. The CDR3 region has the DNA TGTGCCAGCAGCCCGAGCTCTGGGGCCAACGTCCTGACTTTC. Translating gives CASSPSSGANVLTF. Looking up the rest from reference TRBV7-3 and TRBJ2-6 gives the full variable domain: GAGVSQTPSNKVTEKGKYVELRCDPISGHTALYWYRQSLGQGPEFLIYFQGTGAADDSGLPNDRFFAVRPEGSVSTLKIQRTERGDSAVYLCASSPSSGANVLTFGAGSRLTVL.

This chain links TRBV6-2 or TRBV6-3 with TRBJ2-7, with 7 bases aligning to TRBD1. The CDR3 length is 14 residues. With 5 bases clipped from V and 6 bases from J, the junction kept 10 bases outside the gene matches. Germline CDR1 MNHEY, CDR2 SVGEGT. Here the CDR3 DNA reads TGTGCCAGCAGTCCCCTCGACACAGGGGCCGAGCAGTACTTC. Protein sequence: CASSPLDTGAEQYF.

J is TRBJ2-5 and V is TRBV3-1 (or the pseudogene TRBV3-2); 7 bases are a match to TRBD1. Germline V gene lookup returns CDR1 LGHDT and CDR2 YNNKEL (reference sequence). This CDR3 region has 15 residues. The trim removed 3 bases at V and 5 bases at J, leaving 9 bases unmatched. The CDR3 region is CASSHIKQGWETQYF. The CDR3 DNA is TGTGCCAGCAGCCATATTAAACAGGGGTGGGAGACCCAGTACTTC.

This clone turned up a few times. The chain links TRBV5-1 to TRBJ1-1; 8 bases are shared with TRBD1. Germline V gene data show CDR1 as SGHRS and CDR2 as YFSETQ. This CDR3 contains 15 residues. The trim removed 3 bases at V and 1 base at J, leaving 5 bases unmatched. The DNA of the CDR3 is TGCGCCAGCAGCTCCGACGGACAGGGGAACACTGAAGCTTTCTTT. It encodes CASSSDGQGNTEAFF.

The rearrangement links TRBV28 to TRBJ2-1; D perhaps matches TRBD2 (5 bases). Germline CDR1 MDHEN, CDR2 SYDVKM. This CDR3 spans 15 amino acids. V lost 5 bases and J lost 0, with 11 bases in between. CDR3 sequence reads: CASSPGFSSYNEQFF. DNA of the CDR3: TGTGCCAGCAGTCCGGGGTTCAGCTCCTACAATGAGCAGTTCTTC.

This chain connects TRBV28 to TRBJ2-4; D may be TRBD1 (5 bases). Trimming took 3 bases from V and 0 from J, leaving 12 bases between them. CDR1 MDHEN and CDR2 SYDVKM come from the germline V gene. This CDR3 has 16 amino acids. In nucleotides, the CDR3 is TGTGCCAGCAGTTTTAACCCAGGGTTAGCCAAAAACATTCAGTACTTC. This gives the protein CASSFNPGLAKNIQYF.

The J gene is TRBJ2-3, the V gene TRBV5-1; 11 bases line up with TRBD2. The ends lost 4 bases at V and 6 bases at J; junction bases unmatched: 13. This CDR3 is built from 17 residues. Germline V gene lookup returns CDR1 SGHRS and CDR2 YFSETQ. The CDR3 sequence is CASSVRPLAGGWDTQYF. CDR3 coding DNA: TGCGCCAGCAGCGTAAGACCTCTAGCGGGGGGCTGGGATACGCAGTATTTT.

The chain uses TRBV19 and TRBJ2-5; 7 bases align to TRBD1. Trimming removed 5 bases from V and 5 bases from J; junction bases left unmatched: 14. The germline CDR1 and CDR2 sequences are LNHDA and SQIVND (reference sequence). The CDR3 spans 16 residues. The CDR3: CASSLIGTALQETQYF. The DNA of the CDR3 is TGTGCCAGTAGTCTCATAGGGACAGCTCTTCAGGAGACCCAGTACTTC.

The genes are TRBV19 and TRBJ2-1; 7 bases fit TRBD1. J lost 5 bases, V lost 5 bases, and 3 bases had no gene match. CDR3 length: 13 residues. The germline gives CDR1 LNHDA, CDR2 SQIVND (reference sequence). CDR3 in amino acids: CASSLTGDNEQFF. The CDR3 DNA reads as TGTGCCAGTAGTTTAACAGGGGACAATGAGCAGTTCTTC.

V and J are TRBV24-1 and TRBJ1-2; maybe TRBD1 (6 bases). The V end lost 0 bases, the J end lost 7 bases, and 8 bases lay between the germline ends. The germline V gene has CDR1 KGHDR and CDR2 SFDVKD. The CDR3 spans 13 residues. CDR3 coding DNA: TGTGCCACCAGTGATTTGGGGGGCTCTGGCTACACCTTC. Its protein is CATSDLGGSGYTF.

CDR3 sequence: CATNAMGTGAGYTF. In DNA, the CDR3 is TGTGCCACCAACGCTATGGGGACAGGGGCTGGCTACACCTTC. The rearrangement joins TRBV15 to TRBJ1-2, with TRBD1 matching over 10 bases. CDR1 and CDR2 (germline): LNHNV, YYDKDF (reference sequence). Trimming at V came to 7 bases and at J to 7 bases, leaving 9 bases not matched to a gene. This CDR3 has 14 amino acids.

The CDR3 here is CASSIRGGSYNEQFF. DNA for the CDR3: TGTGCCAGCAGCATCAGGGGAGGGTCCTACAATGAGCAGTTCTTC. The rearrangement uses TRBV5-6 and TRBJ2-1; possible D gene TRBD2, 7 bases. V lost 4 bases to trimming and J lost 1 base, with 12 bases between them. The CDR3 loop spans 15 amino acids. Germline V gene sequence: CDR1 SGHDT, CDR2 YYEEEE.

The V gene is TRBV10-3, the J gene TRBJ2-1; 10 bases agree with TRBD2. Looked up from germline, CDR1 is ENHRY and CDR2 is SYGVKD. Trimming took 0 bases from V and 8 from J; bases not matched to a gene: 10. The CDR3 runs 17 residues. DNA for the CDR3: TGTGCCATCAGTGAGTCCATGGCTAGCGGGGGATCTGATGAGCAGTTCTTC. Its protein is CAISESMASGGSDEQFF.

J is TRBJ1-2 and V is TRBV7-2, with 10 nucleotides matching TRBD1. The CDR3 consists of 15 residues. V was clipped by 4 bases and J by 5 bases; unmatched bases: 7. CDR1 and CDR2 from the germline V gene are SGHTA and FQGNSA. The CDR3 is CASSSPTGGLYGYTF. CDR3 bases: TGTGCCAGCAGCTCCCCGACAGGGGGCTTATATGGCTACACCTTC.

The chain couples TRBV9 to TRBJ1-6, with TRBD1 as a possible D gene (5 bases). The CDR3 spans 14 residues. Germline CDR1 SGDLS, CDR2 YYNGEE. V lost 4 bases and J lost 4, with 9 bases in between. The CDR3 reads CASSPQVYNSPLHF. CDR3 DNA sequence: TGTGCCAGCAGCCCACAGGTTTATAATTCACCCCTCCACTTT.

The chain has TRBV5-6 and TRBJ1-2; TRBD1 agrees at 8 bases. With V trimmed by 6 bases and J by 7 bases, 8 bases remained unmatched. This CDR3 comprises 13 residues. CDR1 SGHDT and CDR2 YYEEEE come from the germline V gene. This CDR3 is CASTIGTGFGYTF. CDR3 DNA sequence: TGTGCCAGCACCATCGGGACAGGCTTTGGCTACACCTTC. The complete variable domain, with remaining parts taken from reference TRBV5-6 and TRBJ1-2, reads DAGVTQSPTHLIKTRGQQVTLRCSPKSGHDTVSWYQQALGQGPQFIFQYYEEEERQRGNFPDRFSGHQFPNYSSELNVNALLLGDSALYLCASTIGTGFGYTFGSGTRLTVV.

This rearrangement joins TRBV28 to TRBJ1-5; D uncertain. Per the germline V gene, CDR1 is MDHEN and CDR2 is SYDVKM. The ends were cut back, 5 bases at V and 8 bases at J, with 13 bases in the middle. This CDR3 comprises 13 residues. The CDR3 DNA sequence: TGTGCCAGCAGTCGGACTGCGGCAAAGCCCCAGCATTTT. Its translation is CASSRTAAKPQHF.

This chain joins TRBV6-5 and TRBJ1-1; 7 bases align to TRBD1. This CDR3 is 14 amino acids long. The V gene end was trimmed by 6 bases and the J gene end by 4 bases; junction bases not matched to a gene: 8. Per the germline V gene, CDR1 is MNHEY and CDR2 is SVGAGI. The DNA of the CDR3 is TGTGCCAGCAGCTTCGACAGGGTTGGCACTGAAGCTTTCTTT. Encoded protein: CASSFDRVGTEAFF.

The V call is TRBV28, the J call TRBJ2-7; D is uncertain. Germline lookup yields CDR1 MDHEN and CDR2 SYDVKM. The CDR3 loop spans 11 amino acids. V was clipped by 6 bases and J by 4 bases, with 7 bases between them. Here the CDR3 DNA reads TGTGCCAGCAGCCAGAATTACGAGCAGTACTTC. This gives the protein CASSQNYEQYF.

The CDR3 DNA reads TGTGCCAGCAGAAAAAATAGCGGGGTCACCGGGGAGCTGTTTTTT. Translation gives CASRKNSGVTGELFF. The chain links TRBV28 to TRBJ2-2, with TRBD2 identical over 8 bases. The length of the CDR3 is 15 residues. Germline V gene data show CDR1 as MDHEN and CDR2 as SYDVKM. V was pared by 6 bases and J by 4 bases, with 7 bases of the junction left unmatched.

The rearrangement links TRBV27 to TRBJ1-2, with 8 bases lining up with TRBD1. Germline CDR1 MNHEY, CDR2 SMNVEV (reference sequence). V gave up 2 bases and J gave up 4 bases; unmatched junction bases: 3. CDR3 length equals 14 residues. In DNA form, the CDR3 reads TGTGCCAGCAGTTTACAACAGGGGGTCTATGGCTACACCTTC. Its protein is CASSLQQGVYGYTF.

The rearrangement joins TRBV6-5 to TRBJ1-3, with D unclear. CDR1 is MNHEY, CDR2 SVGAGI, per germline. V was clipped by 0 bases and J by 4 bases, with 10 bases between them. The CDR3 spans 15 residues. For the CDR3, the DNA is TGTGCCAGCAGTTACTCACGGGGATGGGGAAACACCATATATTTT. Amino acid sequence: CASSYSRGWGNTIYF.

The chain combines TRBV19 with TRBJ2-1; D remains ambiguous. Germline CDR1 reads LNHDA; CDR2 reads SQIVND (reference sequence). The V end lost 3 bases, the J end lost 0 bases, and 15 bases lay between the germline ends. This CDR3 has 17 residues. The CDR3 sequence: CASSMVSTESSYNEQFF. The CDR3 DNA is TGTGCCAGTAGTATGGTATCAACGGAGAGCTCCTACAATGAGCAGTTCTTC.

This clone was picked up one time. V gene TRBV30 combines with J gene TRBJ1-6, with D perhaps TRBD1 (5 bases). This CDR3 has 12 amino acids. V dropped 1 base and J dropped 14 bases, with 12 bases sitting between them. Germline V gene lookup returns CDR1 GTSNPN and CDR2 SVGIG (reference sequence). The CDR3 sequence is CAWSAGGATLHF. CDR3 in DNA: TGTGCCTGGAGTGCCGGGGGAGCCACCCTCCACTTT.

The chain links TRBV7-9 to TRBJ1-3; D possibly corresponds to TRBD1 (5 bases). CDR3 length equals 16 residues. The V and J ends lost 5 bases and 0 bases respectively, with 14 bases between them. Germline V gives CDR1 SEHNR, CDR2 FQNEAQ (reference sequence). The CDR3 spells CASSVFDSLSGNTIYF. The CDR3 DNA sequence: TGTGCCAGCAGCGTATTCGACAGCCTCTCTGGAAACACCATATATTTT.

This sequence joins TRBV19 and TRBJ1-2, with TRBD1 identical over 8 bases. The V gene end was trimmed by 5 bases and the J gene end by 4 bases; junction bases not matched to a gene: 6. CDR3 length equals 14 residues. The germline V gene has CDR1 LNHDA and CDR2 SQIVND (reference sequence). The DNA for the CDR3 is TGTGCCAGTAGTGGCAGTACAGGGGGCTATGGCTACACCTTC. It encodes CASSGSTGGYGYTF.

The V gene is TRBV27, the J gene TRBJ1-1; D gene uncertain. The CDR3 covers 15 residues. CDR1 MNHEY and CDR2 SMNVEV come from the germline V gene (reference sequence). Trimming cost V 2 bases and J 3 bases, with 13 bases left between them. The CDR3: CASSLGGFGDTEAFF. The CDR3, as DNA: TGTGCCAGCAGTTTAGGCGGGTTCGGGGACACTGAAGCTTTCTTT.

The V gene is TRBV7-9, the J gene TRBJ1-6; 10 nucleotides align to TRBD1. The germline CDR1 and CDR2 sequences are SEHNR and FQNEAQ (reference sequence). The CDR3 extends over 15 amino acids. The V segment lost 4 bases and the J segment 7 bases; nucleotides outside the gene matches: 4. CDR3 region: CASSSWTGGNSPLHF. In DNA, the CDR3 is TGTGCCAGCAGCTCGTGGACAGGGGGGAATTCACCCCTCCACTTT.